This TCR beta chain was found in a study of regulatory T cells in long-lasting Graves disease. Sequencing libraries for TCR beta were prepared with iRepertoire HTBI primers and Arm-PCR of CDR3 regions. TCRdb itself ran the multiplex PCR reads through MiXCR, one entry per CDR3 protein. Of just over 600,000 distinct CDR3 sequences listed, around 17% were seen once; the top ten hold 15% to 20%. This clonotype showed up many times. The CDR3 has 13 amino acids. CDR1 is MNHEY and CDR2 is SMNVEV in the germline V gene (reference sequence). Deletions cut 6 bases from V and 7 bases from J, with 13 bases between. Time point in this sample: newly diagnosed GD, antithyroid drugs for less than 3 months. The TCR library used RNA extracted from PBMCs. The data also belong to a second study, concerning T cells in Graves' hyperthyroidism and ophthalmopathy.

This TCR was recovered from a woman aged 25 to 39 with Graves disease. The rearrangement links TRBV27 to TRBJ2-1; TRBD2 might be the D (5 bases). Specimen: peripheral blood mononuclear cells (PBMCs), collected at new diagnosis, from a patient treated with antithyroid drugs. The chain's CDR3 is CASRKSGTNEQFF. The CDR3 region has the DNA TGTGCCAGCAGGAAGAGCGGAACTAATGAGCAGTTCTTC.